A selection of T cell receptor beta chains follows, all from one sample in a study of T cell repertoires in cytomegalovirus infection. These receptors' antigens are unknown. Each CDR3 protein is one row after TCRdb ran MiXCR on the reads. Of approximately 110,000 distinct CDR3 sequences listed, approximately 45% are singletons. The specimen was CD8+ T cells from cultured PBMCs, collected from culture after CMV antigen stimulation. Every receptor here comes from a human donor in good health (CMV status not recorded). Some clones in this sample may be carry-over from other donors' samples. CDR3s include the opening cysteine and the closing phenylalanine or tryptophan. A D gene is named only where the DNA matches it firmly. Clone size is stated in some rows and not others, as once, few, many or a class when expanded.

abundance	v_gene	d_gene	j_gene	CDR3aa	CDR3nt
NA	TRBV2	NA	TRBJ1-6	CASSGSGDNSPLHF	TGTGCCAGCAGTGGGTCAGGGGACAATTCACCCCTCCACTTT
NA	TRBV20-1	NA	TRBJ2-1	CSARSQTRDEQFF	TGCAGTGCTAGATCTCAGACTAGGGATGAGCAGTTCTTC
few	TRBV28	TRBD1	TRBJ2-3	CATDPGQGPLFRTDTQYF	TGTGCCACGGACCCGGGACAGGGGCCTCTATTTCGCACAGATACGCAGTATTTT
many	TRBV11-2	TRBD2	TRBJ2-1	CASSLDSGDSYNEQFF	TGTGCCAGCAGCTTAGACAGCGGGGACTCCTACAATGAGCAGTTCTTC
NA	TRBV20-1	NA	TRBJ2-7	CSARWGLTYEQYF	TGCAGTGCTAGATGGGGGCTTACCTACGAGCAGTACTTC
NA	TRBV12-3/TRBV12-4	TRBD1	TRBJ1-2	CASTEQGARGYTF	TGTGCCAGCACCGAACAGGGGGCGCGGGGCTACACCTTC
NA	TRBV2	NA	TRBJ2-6	CASSESSGANVLTF	TGTGCCAGCAGTGAAAGCTCTGGGGCCAACGTCCTGACTTTC
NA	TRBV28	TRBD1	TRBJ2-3	CASSLPLGTGETDTQYF	TGTGCCAGCAGTTTACCCTTGGGGACAGGGGAGACAGATACGCAGTATTTT
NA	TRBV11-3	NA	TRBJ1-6	CASSLDRDSPLHF	TGTGCCAGCAGCTTAGACAGGGATTCACCCCTCCACTTT
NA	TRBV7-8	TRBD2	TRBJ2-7	CASSLRTSGIYEQYF	TGTGCCAGCAGCTTGCGGACTAGCGGGATCTACGAGCAGTACTTC
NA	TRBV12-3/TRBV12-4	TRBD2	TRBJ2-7	CASSISGSEQYF	TGTGCCAGCAGTATTAGCGGGAGCGAGCAGTACTTC
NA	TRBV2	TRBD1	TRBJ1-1	CASRDRAGNSEAFF	TGTGCCAGCAGGGACAGGGCGGGTAACTCTGAAGCTTTCTTT
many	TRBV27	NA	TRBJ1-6	CASSLGPGENSPLHF	TGTGCCAGCAGTTTAGGGCCAGGGGAGAATTCACCCCTCCACTTT
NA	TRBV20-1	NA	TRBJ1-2	CSSKSRQLDGYGYTF	TGCAGTTCAAAGTCCCGACAGTTAGATGGCTATGGCTACACCTTC
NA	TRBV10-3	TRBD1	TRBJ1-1	CAITPGQGPSTEAFF	TGTGCCATCACCCCGGGACAGGGGCCTAGCACTGAAGCTTTCTTT
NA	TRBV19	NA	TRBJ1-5	CATITQGACDQPQHF	TGTGCCACCATTACCCAAGGGGCTTGCGATCAGCCCCAGCATTTT
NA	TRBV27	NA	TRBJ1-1	CASSPGHRVTEAFF	TGTGCCAGCAGTCCGGGTCACAGGGTCACTGAAGCTTTCTTT